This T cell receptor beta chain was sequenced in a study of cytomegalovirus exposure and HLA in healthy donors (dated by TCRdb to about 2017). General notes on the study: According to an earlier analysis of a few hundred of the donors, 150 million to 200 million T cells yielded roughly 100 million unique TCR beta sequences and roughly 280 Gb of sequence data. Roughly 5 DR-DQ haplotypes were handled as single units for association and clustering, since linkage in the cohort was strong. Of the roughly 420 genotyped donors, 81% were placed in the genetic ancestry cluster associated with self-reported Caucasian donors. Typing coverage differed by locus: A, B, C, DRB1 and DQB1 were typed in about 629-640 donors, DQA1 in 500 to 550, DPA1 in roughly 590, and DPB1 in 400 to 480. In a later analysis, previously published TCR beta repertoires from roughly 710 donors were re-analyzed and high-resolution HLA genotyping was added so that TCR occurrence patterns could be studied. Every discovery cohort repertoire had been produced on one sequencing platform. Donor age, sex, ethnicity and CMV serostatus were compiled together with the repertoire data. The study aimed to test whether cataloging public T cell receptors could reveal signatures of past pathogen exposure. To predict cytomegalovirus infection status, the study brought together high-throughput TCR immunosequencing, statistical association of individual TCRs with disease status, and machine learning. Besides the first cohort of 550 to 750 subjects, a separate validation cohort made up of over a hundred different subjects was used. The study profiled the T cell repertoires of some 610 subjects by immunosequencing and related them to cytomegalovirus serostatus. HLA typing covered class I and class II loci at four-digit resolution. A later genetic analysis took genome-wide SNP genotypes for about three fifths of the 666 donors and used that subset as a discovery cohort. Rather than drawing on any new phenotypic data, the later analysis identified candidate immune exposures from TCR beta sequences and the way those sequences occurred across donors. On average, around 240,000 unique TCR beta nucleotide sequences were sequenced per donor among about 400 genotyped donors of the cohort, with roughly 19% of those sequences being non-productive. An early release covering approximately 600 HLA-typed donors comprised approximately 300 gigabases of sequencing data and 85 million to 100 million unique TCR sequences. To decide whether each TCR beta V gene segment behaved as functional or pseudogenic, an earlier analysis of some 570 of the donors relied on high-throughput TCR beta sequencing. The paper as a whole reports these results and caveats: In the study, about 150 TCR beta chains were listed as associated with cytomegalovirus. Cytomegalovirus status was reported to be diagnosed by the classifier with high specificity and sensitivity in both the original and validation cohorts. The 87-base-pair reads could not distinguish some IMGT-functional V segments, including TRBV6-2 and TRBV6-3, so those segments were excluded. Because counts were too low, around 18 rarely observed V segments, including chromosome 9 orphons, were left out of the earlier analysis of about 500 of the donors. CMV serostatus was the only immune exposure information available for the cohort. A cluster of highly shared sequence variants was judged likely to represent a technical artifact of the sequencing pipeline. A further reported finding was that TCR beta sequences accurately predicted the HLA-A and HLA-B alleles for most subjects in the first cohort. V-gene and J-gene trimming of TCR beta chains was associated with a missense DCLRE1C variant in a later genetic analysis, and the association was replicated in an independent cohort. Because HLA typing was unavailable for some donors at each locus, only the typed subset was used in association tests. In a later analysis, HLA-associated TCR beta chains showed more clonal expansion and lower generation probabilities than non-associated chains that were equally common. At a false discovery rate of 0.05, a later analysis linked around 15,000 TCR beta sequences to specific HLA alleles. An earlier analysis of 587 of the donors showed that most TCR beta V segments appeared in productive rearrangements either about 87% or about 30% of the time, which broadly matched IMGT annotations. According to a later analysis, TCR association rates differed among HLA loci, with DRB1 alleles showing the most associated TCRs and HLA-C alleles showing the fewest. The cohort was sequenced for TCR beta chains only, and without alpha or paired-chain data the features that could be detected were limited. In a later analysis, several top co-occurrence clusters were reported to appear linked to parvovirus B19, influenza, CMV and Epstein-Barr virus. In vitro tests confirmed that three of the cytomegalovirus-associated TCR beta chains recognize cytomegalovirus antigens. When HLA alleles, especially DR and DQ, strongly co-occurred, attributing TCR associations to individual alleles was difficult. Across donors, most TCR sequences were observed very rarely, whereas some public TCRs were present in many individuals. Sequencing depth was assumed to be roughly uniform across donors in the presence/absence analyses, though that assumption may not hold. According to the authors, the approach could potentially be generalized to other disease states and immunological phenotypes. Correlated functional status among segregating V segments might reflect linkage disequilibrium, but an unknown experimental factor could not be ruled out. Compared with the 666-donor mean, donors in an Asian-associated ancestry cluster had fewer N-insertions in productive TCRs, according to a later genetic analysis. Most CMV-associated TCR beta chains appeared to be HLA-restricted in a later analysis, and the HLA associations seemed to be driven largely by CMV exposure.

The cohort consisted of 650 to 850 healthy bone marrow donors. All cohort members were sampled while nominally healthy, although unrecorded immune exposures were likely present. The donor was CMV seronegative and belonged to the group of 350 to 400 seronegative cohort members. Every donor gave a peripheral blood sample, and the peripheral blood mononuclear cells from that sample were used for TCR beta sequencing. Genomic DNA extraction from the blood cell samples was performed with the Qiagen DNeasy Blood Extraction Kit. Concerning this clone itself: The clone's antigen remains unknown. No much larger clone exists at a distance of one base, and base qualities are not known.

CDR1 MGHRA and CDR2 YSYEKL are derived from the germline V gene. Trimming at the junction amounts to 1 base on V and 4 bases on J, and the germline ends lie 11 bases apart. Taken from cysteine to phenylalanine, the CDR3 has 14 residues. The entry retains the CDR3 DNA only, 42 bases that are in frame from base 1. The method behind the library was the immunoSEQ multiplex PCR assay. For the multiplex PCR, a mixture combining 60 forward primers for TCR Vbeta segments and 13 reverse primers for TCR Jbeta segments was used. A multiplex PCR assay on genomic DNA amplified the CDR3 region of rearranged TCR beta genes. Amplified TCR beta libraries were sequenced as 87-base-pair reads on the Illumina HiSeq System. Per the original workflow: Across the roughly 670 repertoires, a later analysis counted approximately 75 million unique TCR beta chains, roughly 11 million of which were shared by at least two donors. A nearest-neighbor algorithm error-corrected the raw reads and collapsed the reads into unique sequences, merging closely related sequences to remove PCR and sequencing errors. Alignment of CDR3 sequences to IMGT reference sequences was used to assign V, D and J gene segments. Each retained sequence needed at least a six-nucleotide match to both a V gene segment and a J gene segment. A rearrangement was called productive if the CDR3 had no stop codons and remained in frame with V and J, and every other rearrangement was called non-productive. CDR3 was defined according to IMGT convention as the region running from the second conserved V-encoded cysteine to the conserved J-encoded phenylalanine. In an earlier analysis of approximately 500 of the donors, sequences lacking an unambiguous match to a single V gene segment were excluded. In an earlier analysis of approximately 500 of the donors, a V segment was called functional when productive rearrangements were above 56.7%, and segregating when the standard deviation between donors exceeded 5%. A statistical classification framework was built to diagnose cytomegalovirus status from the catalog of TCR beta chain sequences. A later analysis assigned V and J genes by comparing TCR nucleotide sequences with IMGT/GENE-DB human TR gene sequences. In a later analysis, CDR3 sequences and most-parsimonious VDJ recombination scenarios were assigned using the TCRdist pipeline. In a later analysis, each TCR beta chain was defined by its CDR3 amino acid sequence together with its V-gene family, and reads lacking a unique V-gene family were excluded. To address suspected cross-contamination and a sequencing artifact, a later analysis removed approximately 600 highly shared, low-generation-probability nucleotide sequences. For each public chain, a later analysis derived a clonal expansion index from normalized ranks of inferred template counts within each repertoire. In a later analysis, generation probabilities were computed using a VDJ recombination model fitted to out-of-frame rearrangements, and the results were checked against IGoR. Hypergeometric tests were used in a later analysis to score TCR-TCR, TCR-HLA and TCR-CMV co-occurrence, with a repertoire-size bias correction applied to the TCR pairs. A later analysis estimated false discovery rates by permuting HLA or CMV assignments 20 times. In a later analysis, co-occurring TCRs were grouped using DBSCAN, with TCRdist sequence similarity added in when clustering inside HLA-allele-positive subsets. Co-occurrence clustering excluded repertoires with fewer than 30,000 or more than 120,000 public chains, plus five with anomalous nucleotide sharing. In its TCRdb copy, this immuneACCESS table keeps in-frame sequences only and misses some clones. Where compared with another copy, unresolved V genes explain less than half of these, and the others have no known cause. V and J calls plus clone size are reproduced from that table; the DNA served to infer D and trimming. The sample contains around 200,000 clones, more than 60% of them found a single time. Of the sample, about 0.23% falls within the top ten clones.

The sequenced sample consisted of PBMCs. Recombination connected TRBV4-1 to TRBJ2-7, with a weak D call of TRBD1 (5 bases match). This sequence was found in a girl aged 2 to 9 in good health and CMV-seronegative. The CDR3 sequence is CASSQGQRRYEQYF. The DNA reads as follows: TGCGCCAGCAGCCAAGGACAGAGGCGTTACGAGCAGTACTTC.